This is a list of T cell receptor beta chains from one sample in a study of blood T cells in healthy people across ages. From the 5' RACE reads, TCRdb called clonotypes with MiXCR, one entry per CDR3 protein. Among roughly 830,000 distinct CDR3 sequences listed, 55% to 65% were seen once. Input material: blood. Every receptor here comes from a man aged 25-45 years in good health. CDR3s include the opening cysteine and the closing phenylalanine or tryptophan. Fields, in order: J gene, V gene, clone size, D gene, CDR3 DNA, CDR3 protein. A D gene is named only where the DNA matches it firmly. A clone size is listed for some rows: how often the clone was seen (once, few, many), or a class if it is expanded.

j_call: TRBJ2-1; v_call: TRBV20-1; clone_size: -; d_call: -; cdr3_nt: TGCAGCGATCGGGACTGGATCGTACGTGAGCAGTTCTTC; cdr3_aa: CSDRDWIVREQFF
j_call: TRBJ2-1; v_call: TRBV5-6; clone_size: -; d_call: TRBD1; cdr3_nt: TGTGCCAGCAGGCTCAATCTGGGCCGGGACAGGAAACTGAGGGGTCACAATGAGCAGTTCTTC; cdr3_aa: CASRLNLGRDRKLRGHNEQFF
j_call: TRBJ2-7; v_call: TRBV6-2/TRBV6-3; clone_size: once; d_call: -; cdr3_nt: TGTGCCAGCAGTTACGTGGGAAACGAGCAGTACTTC; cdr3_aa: CASSYVGNEQYF
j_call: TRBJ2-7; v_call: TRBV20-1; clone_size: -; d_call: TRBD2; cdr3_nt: TGCAGTGCACCAGGGACTAGCGGAAACTCCTACGAGCAGTACTTC; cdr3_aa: CSAPGTSGNSYEQYF
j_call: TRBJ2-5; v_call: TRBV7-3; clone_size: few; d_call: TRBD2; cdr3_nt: TGTGCCACCAGCCCGTGGACTAGCGGGGTCCAAGAGACCCAGTACTTC; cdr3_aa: CATSPWTSGVQETQYF
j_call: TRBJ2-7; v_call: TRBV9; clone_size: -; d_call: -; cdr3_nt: TGTGCCAGCAGCGTAGGGCGGCAGGGCCCTCCCTACGAGCAGTACTTC; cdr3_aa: CASSVGRQGPPYEQYF
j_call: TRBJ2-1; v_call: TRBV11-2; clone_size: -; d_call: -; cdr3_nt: TGTGCCAGCAGTCAAATTCGGGGGGCCGTAAATGAGCAGTTCTTC; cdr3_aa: CASSQIRGAVNEQFF
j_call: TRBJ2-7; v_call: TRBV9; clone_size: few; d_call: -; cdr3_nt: TGTGCCAGCAGCGTAGGGCAGCTAGCCTCCTACGAGCAGTACTTC; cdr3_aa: CASSVGQLASYEQYF
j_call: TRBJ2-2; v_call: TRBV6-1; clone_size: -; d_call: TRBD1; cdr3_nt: TGTGCCACCATCTTTAATACAGGGGTAGCCGGGGAGCTGTTTTTT; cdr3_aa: CATIFNTGVAGELFF
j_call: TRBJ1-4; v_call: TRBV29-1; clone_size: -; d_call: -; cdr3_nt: TGCAGCGTTGAATGGAGGGGAGGAGGCTCTAGTGAAAAACTGTTTTTT; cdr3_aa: CSVEWRGGGSSEKLFF
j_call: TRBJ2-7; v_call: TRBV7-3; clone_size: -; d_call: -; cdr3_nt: TGTGCCAGCAGCCGTCTAGGGGGAAGCTACGAAGAGCAGTACTTC; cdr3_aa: CASSRLGGSYEEQYF
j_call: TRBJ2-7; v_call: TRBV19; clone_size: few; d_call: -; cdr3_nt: TGTGCCAGTAGTTCCATCGCGACAGTCTCCTACGAGCAGTACTTC; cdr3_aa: CASSSIATVSYEQYF
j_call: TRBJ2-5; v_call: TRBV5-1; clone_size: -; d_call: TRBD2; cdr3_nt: TGCGCCAGCAGCCCCTCAGCGGGGGAGGATCAAGAGACCCAGTACTTC; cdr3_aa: CASSPSAGEDQETQYF
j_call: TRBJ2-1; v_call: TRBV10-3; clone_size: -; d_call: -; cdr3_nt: TGTGCCATCAGTGGGTTCAGGGGCTCCTACAATGAGCAGTTCTTC; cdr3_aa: CAISGFRGSYNEQFF
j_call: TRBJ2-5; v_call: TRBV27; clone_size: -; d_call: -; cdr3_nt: TGTGCCAGCAGTTTATCGGTCGACGGAGAGACCCAGTACTTC; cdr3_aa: CASSLSVDGETQYF
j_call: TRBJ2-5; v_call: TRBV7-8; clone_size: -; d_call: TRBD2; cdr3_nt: TGTGCCAGCAGCTTACGGGTAGCGGGGGATATCCAAGAGACCCAGTACTTC; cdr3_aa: CASSLRVAGDIQETQYF
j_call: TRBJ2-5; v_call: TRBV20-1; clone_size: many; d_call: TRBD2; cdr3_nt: TGCAGTGCTAGAGACGGGAGGGCTGTGGGAGAGACCCAGTACTTC; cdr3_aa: CSARDGRAVGETQYF
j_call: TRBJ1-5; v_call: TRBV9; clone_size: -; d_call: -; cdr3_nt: TGTGCCAGCAGCCGAGGGGTCGATACCAATCAGCCCCAGCATTTT; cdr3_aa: CASSRGVDTNQPQHF
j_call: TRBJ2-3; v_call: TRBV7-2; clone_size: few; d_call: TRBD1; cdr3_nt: TGTGCCAGCAGATCGGGACAGGGGGCAGATACGCAGTATTTT; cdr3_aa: CASRSGQGADTQYF
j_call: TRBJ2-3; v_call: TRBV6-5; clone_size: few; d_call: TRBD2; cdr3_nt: TGTGCCAGCACCCATAGCGGGGGGGATGCAGATACGCAGTATTTT; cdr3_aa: CASTHSGGDADTQYF
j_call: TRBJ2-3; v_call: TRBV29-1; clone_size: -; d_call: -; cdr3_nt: TGCAGCGTGGGTCCGGAACGCAGAGGAGATACGCAGTATTTT; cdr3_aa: CSVGPERRGDTQYF
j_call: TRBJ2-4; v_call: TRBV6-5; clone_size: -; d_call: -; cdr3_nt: TGTGCCAGCAGTTACTCGAGCCCAGTCCTAGCCAAAAACATTCAGTACTTC; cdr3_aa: CASSYSSPVLAKNIQYF
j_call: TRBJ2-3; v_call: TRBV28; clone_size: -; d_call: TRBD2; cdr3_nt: TGTGCCAACAGTTGGACTAGCGGGGCCCACACAGATACGCAGTATTTT; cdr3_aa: CANSWTSGAHTDTQYF
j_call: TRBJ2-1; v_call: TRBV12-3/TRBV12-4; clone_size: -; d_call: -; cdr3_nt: TGTGCCAGCAGTTTATGGGGGGGCCACTCCTACAATGAGCAGTTCTTC; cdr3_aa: CASSLWGGHSYNEQFF
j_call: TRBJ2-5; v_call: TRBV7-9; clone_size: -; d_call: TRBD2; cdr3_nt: TGTGCCAGCAGCTTAGCACGGGGGGAAGAGACCCAGTACTTC; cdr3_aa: CASSLARGEETQYF
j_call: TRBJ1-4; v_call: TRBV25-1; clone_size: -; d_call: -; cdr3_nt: TGTGCCAGCAGTGAATATATGCCAGCAACTAATGAAAAACTGTTTTTT; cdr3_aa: CASSEYMPATNEKLFF
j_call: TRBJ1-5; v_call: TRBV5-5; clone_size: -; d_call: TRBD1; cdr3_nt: TGTGCCAGCGGGACAGGGCCTAATCAGCCCCAGCATTTT; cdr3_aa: CASGTGPNQPQHF
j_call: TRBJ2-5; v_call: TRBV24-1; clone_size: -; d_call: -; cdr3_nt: TGTGCCACCAGCCCCCAGGGGCCGACCTTGGAGCAGTACTTC; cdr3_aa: CATSPQGPTLEQYF
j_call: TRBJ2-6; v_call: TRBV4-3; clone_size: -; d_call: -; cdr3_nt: TGCGCCAGCAGCCAAGAACCCAGGGCCTCTGGGGCCAACGTCCTGACTTTC; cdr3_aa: CASSQEPRASGANVLTF
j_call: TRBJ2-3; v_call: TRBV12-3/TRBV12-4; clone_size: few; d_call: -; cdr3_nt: TGTGCCAGCAGCCCGGACGGTTATAGCACAGATACGCAGTATTTT; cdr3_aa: CASSPDGYSTDTQYF
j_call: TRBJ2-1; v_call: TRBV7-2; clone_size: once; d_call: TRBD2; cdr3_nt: TGTGCCAGCAGCTTGGAGGTGGGGGGGTCCTACAATGAGCAGTTCTTC; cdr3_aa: CASSLEVGGSYNEQFF
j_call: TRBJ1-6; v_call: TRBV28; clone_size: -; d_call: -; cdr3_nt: TGTGCCAGCAGTTTAGTATCCTATAATTCACCCCTCCACTTT; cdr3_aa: CASSLVSYNSPLHF
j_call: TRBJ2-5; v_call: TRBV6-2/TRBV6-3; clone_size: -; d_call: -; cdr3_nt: TGTGCCAGCAGTTTTTCGTACCTTCAAGAGACCCAGTACTTC; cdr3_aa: CASSFSYLQETQYF
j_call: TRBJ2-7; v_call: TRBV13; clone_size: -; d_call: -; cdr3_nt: TGTGCCAGCAGCTTACGAATAGCACGCGAGCAGTACTTC; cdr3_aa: CASSLRIAREQYF
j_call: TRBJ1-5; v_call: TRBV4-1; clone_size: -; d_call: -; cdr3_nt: TGCGCCAGCAGCCAAGATCTTAGGGCGAGATATAGCAATCAGCCCCAGCATTTT; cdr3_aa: CASSQDLRARYSNQPQHF
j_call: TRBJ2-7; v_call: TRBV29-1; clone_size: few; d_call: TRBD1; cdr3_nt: TGCAGCGTTCTCGGGACAGAGAGCTTCTCCTACGAGCAGTACTTC; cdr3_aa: CSVLGTESFSYEQYF
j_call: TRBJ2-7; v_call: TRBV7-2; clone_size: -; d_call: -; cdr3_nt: TGTGCCAGCAGCTTAGTAGCGCTCGAGCAGTACTTC; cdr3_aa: CASSLVALEQYF
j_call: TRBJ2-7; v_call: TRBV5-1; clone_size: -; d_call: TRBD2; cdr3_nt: TGCGCCAGCAGCTCCGACTCTTCTAGCGGGGGCTACGAGCAGTACTTC; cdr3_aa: CASSSDSSSGGYEQYF
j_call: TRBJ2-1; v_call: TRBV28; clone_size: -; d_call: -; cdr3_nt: TGTGCCAGCAGTTTTCACAGGGTATTAAACAATGAGCAGTTCTTC; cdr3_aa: CASSFHRVLNNEQFF
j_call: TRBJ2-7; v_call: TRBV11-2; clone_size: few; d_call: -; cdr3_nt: TGTGCCAGCAGAGCGGGTGGGGAGCAGTACTTC; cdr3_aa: CASRAGGEQYF
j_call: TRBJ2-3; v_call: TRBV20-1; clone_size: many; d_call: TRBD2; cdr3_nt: TGCAGTGCTAGAGACCTCGCGGGGGGGCGTGTCAGAGATACGCAGTATTTT; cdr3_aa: CSARDLAGGRVRDTQYF
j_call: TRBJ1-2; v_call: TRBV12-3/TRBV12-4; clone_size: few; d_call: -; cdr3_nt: TGTGCCAGCACCTTTGGCAGTCTCTATGGCTACACCTTC; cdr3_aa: CASTFGSLYGYTF
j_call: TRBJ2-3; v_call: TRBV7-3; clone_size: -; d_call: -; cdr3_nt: TGTGCCAGCAGCCCCGGTTCCAGTCGGGATACGCAGTATTTT; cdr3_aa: CASSPGSSRDTQYF